The 21 T cell receptor beta chains presented below share a single source sample, sequenced in a study of T cell responses to AZD1222 COVID-19 vaccine. Measured with immunoSEQ multiplex PCR; TCRdb has only the in-frame clones, and not every one. In the table there are about 110,000 clones, less than 90% of which are singletons. The sequencing used peripheral blood, collected on day 0 of AZD1222 vaccination. The receptors shown here come from an adult in good health.

The rearrangement uses TRBV19 and TRBJ1-2; D not certain. The germline V and J ends were trimmed by 3 bases and 0 bases, with 11 bases remaining between them. The CDR3 spans 15 residues. Germline CDR1 LNHDA, CDR2 SQIVND (reference sequence). The chain's CDR3 is CASSISSLANYGYTF. The DNA for the CDR3 is TGTGCCAGTAGTATTTCTAGCTTAGCTAACTATGGCTACACCTTC.

The J gene is TRBJ2-7, the V gene TRBV30; 8 bases match TRBD1. V trimming: 4 bases; J trimming: 2 bases; junction bases outside the gene matches: 16. This CDR3 region has 17 residues. Per the germline V gene, CDR1 is GTSNPN and CDR2 is SVGIG (reference sequence). CDR3 loop: CAWTFPRTGTRAYEQYF. DNA of the CDR3: TGTGCCTGGACCTTCCCGAGGACAGGGACAAGGGCCTACGAGCAGTACTTC.

This chain links TRBV7-3 with TRBJ2-1, with a possible D match to TRBD2 (5 bases). Trimming stripped 3 bases from V and 10 bases from J, with 22 bases between. Germline V gene sequence: CDR1 SGHTA, CDR2 FQGTGA. This CDR3 has 16 amino acids. This CDR3 reads CASSFNPRGIAGEQFF. The CDR3 nucleotides read TGTGCCAGCAGCTTCAACCCCCGGGGAATCGCTGGAGAGCAGTTCTTC.

V is TRBV6-5 and J is TRBJ2-3; either TRBD1 or TRBD2 may fit D (6 bases each). This CDR3 has 12 amino acids. Germline V gives CDR1 MNHEY, CDR2 SVGAGI. The V gene lost 7 bases and the J gene lost 8 bases, with 13 bases spanning the gap. CDR3 bases: TGTGCCAGCACGGGGGCTTCTACTACGCAGTATTTT. This translates into CASTGASTTQYF.

This chain links TRBV30 with TRBJ1-1; D ambiguous. The V end was cut by 3 bases, the J end by 1 base, with 12 bases between. Germline values: CDR1 GTSNPN, CDR2 SVGIG (reference sequence). The CDR3 totals 14 residues. Here the CDR3 reads CAWRSRLGNTEAFF. The CDR3 DNA sequence: TGTGCCTGGAGGTCGCGGCTTGGGAACACTGAAGCTTTCTTT.

This clone has a handful of counts. V usage is TRBV18 and J usage is TRBJ1-2, with 7 nucleotides matching TRBD1. Germline assignment: CDR1 KGHSH and CDR2 LQKENI. The CDR3 totals 15 residues. V gave up 3 bases and J gave up 1 base; unmatched junction bases: 5. CDR3 protein: CASSPGQVINYGYTF. DNA of the CDR3: TGTGCCAGCTCACCTGGACAGGTGATTAACTATGGCTACACCTTC.

The chain recombines TRBV2 with TRBJ1-4, with D possibly being TRBD1 (5 bases). The CDR3 has 14 residues. In germline, CDR1 is SNHLY, CDR2 FYNNEI. V lost 2 bases, J lost 8 bases, and 12 bases lay in between. The CDR3 DNA reads as TGTGCCAGCAGTGAACAGCAGGGCTTGGAAAAACTGTTTTTT. It yields the protein CASSEQQGLEKLFF.

The rearrangement joins TRBV14 to TRBJ2-7; unclear D gene. The V gene lost 5 bases and the J gene lost 1 base, with 15 bases spanning the gap. This CDR3 has 15 residues. In germline, CDR1 is SGHDN, CDR2 FVKESK. DNA for the CDR3: TGTGCCAGCAGCTATCGGGCCCTTCCATCCTACGAGCAGTACTTC. Translating it yields CASSYRALPSYEQYF.

This clone was picked up a small number of times. V and J are TRBV7-9 and TRBJ2-7; 9 bases map to TRBD2. Trimming took 5 bases from V and 4 from J; bases not matched to a gene: 12. CDR1 SEHNR and CDR2 FQNEAQ come from the germline V gene (reference sequence). There are 16 residues in the CDR3. The DNA of the CDR3 is TGTGCCAGCAGCACGGTTAGCGGGAGAGGTGGTTACGAGCAGTACTTC. This translates into CASSTVSGRGGYEQYF.

This chain uses TRBV28 with TRBJ1-2, with a weak D call TRBD1 (6 bases). Germline V gene lookup returns CDR1 MDHEN and CDR2 SYDVKM. There are 13 residues in the CDR3. Trimming removed 2 bases at V and 6 bases at J, with 10 bases between. This CDR3 reads CASSLRQDNGYTF. The CDR3 nucleotides are TGTGCCAGCAGTTTACGACAGGATAATGGCTACACCTTC.

The V call is TRBV12-3 or TRBV12-4, the J call TRBJ2-7; D call uncertain. The V gene lost 8 bases and the J gene lost 1 base, with 12 bases spanning the gap. CDR3 length equals 13 residues. The CDR3 here is CASGDWSSYEQYF. CDR3 coding DNA: TGTGCCAGCGGAGACTGGAGTTCCTACGAGCAGTACTTC.

This rearrangement joins TRBV11-2 to TRBJ2-7, with D possibly being TRBD1 (5 bases). This CDR3 region has 12 residues. The V gene lost 5 bases and the J gene lost 4 bases, with 9 bases spanning the gap. Germline lookup yields CDR1 SGHAT and CDR2 FQNNGV. As DNA, the CDR3 is TGTGCCAGCAGCCGGACACCTTACGAGCAGTACTTC. Residues: CASSRTPYEQYF. Filled out from reference TRBV11-2 and TRBJ2-7, the complete variable domain reads EAGVAQSPRYKIIEKRQSVAFWCNPISGHATLYWYQQILGQGPKLLIQFQNNGVVDDSQLPKDRFSAERLKGVDSTLKIQPAKLEDSAVYLCASSRTPYEQYFGPGTRLTVT.

This clone showed up just a few times. This chain connects TRBV5-6 to TRBJ1-2, with 8 bases lining up with TRBD1. Germline CDR1 is SGHDT and CDR2 is YYEEEE. The V gene end was trimmed by 3 bases and the J gene end by 2 bases; junction bases not matched to a gene: 6. The CDR3 has 15 amino acids. CDR3 nucleotide sequence: TGTGCCAGCAGCTCTGCTGGACAGGGAAACTATGGCTACACCTTC. This sequence encodes CASSSAGQGNYGYTF.

This clone was seen a single time. The V gene is TRBV4-1, the J gene TRBJ2-7; possibly TRBD1 or TRBD2 for D (7 bases each). Germline assignment: CDR1 MGHRA and CDR2 YSYEKL. This CDR3 is 15 amino acids long. The germline V and J ends were trimmed by 0 bases and 4 bases, with 13 bases remaining between them. The CDR3 spells CASSQDFQGGYEQYF. In DNA form, the CDR3 reads TGCGCCAGCAGCCAAGATTTCCAGGGGGGGTACGAGCAGTACTTC.

This rearrangement joins TRBV30 to TRBJ2-7, with D possibly being TRBD1 (5 bases). V lost 0 bases, J lost 6 bases, and 12 bases lay in between. Per the germline V gene, CDR1 is GTSNPN and CDR2 is SVGIG (reference sequence). This CDR3 is built from 13 residues. CDR3 region: CAWSVSRVLEQYF. DNA for the CDR3: TGTGCCTGGAGTGTTTCCAGGGTACTCGAGCAGTACTTC.

This chain connects TRBV29-1 to TRBJ1-1; D gene uncertain. Trimming stripped 0 bases from V and 8 bases from J, with 10 bases between. Germline values: CDR1 SQVTM, CDR2 ANQGSEA. This CDR3 is built from 12 residues. CDR3 in amino acids: CSVEDPGPEAFF. CDR3 DNA sequence: TGCAGCGTTGAAGATCCCGGTCCCGAAGCTTTCTTT. Using reference TRBV29-1 and TRBJ1-1 for the parts outside the CDR3, the full variable domain is SAVISQKPSRDICQRGTSLTIQCQVDSQVTMMFWYRQQPGQSLTLIATANQGSEATYESGFVIDKFPISRPNLTFSTLTVSNMSPEDSSIYLCSVEDPGPEAFFGQGTRLTVV.

The chain couples TRBV18 to TRBJ1-1, with TRBD1 identical over 9 bases. Germline values: CDR1 KGHSH, CDR2 LQKENI. The CDR3 contains 16 residues. V lost 3 bases, J lost 5 bases, and 10 bases stayed unmatched. The CDR3 sequence: CASSPGYRGRGTEAFF. CDR3 sequence (DNA): TGTGCCAGCTCACCGGGATACAGGGGGCGAGGGACTGAAGCTTTCTTT.

The CDR3 coding sequence is TGTGCCAGCAGAAGTTTCTCAGGGTCAAATGAAAAACTGTTTTTT. Translation: CASRSFSGSNEKLFF. This sequence joins TRBV27 and TRBJ1-4; maybe TRBD1 (5 bases). This CDR3 is 15 amino acids long. The germline gives CDR1 MNHEY, CDR2 SMNVEV (reference sequence). Trimming left V 6 bases short and J 5 bases short, with 16 bases between.

The CDR3 spells CASSSSTDEKLFF. In DNA form, the CDR3 reads TGTGCCAGCAGTTCGAGTACGGATGAAAAACTGTTTTTT. The chain is built from TRBV6-5 and TRBJ1-4, with unresolved D. Germline V gene data show CDR1 as MNHEY and CDR2 as SVGAGI. The CDR3 covers 13 residues. Deletions cut 4 bases from V and 6 bases from J, with 9 bases between.

The J gene is TRBJ1-1, the V gene TRBV4-1, with 8 bases aligning to TRBD1. The V gene end was trimmed by 1 base and the J gene end by 1 base; junction bases not matched to a gene: 8. This CDR3 spans 17 amino acids. Germline V gene sequence: CDR1 MGHRA, CDR2 YSYEKL. This chain's CDR3 is CASSQVAQGVRNTEAFF. CDR3 nucleotide sequence: TGCGCCAGCAGCCAAGTAGCACAGGGGGTGAGGAACACTGAAGCTTTCTTT.

This clone was picked up one time. The V and J genes are TRBV5-1 and TRBJ2-3; the match to TRBD2 covers 9 bases. The length of the CDR3 is 15 residues. The J segment lost 4 bases and the V segment lost 2 bases, leaving 5 bases of the junction unmatched. CDR1 and CDR2 from the germline V gene are SGHRS and YFSETQ. CDR3 coding DNA: TGCGCCAGCAGCTTCGGCGGGGGGGCTTCAGATACGCAGTATTTT. Its translation: CASSFGGGASDTQYF.